This is a list of T cell receptor beta chains from one sample in a study of T cells after posttransplantation cyclophosphamide. The repertoire was sequenced with immunoSEQ multiplex PCR; TCRdb's copy has only in-frame clones and lacks some. This table has about 16,000 clones, roughly 92% appearing once. The sample consisted of naive CD4+ T cells sorted from blood. These TCRs come from a woman between 50 and 59 years old in good health and a related stem cell transplant donor. The conserved cysteine and the conserved F or W are not part of the CDR3 here. The D gene is left open where the match is weak. Clone sizes are given selectively: once, few, many, or a class where the clone is expanded.

D gene: .
clone size: .
J gene: TRBJ2-1
V gene: TRBV30
CDR3 protein: AWIRDVGEQF

D gene: TRBD2
clone size: .
J gene: TRBJ2-3
V gene: TRBV28
CDR3 protein: ASSLWRLADSTDTQY

D gene: .
clone size: .
J gene: TRBJ2-7
V gene: TRBV7-9
CDR3 protein: ASRFAGSASYEQY

D gene: TRBD2
clone size: .
J gene: TRBJ2-7
V gene: TRBV19
CDR3 protein: ASSIGAGDEQY

D gene: TRBD2
clone size: .
J gene: TRBJ2-7
V gene: TRBV6-1
CDR3 protein: ASRMGLAGGAEQY

D gene: TRBD2
clone size: .
J gene: TRBJ2-5
V gene: TRBV18
CDR3 protein: ASSPLGGGYQETQY

D gene: TRBD2
clone size: .
J gene: TRBJ2-3
V gene: TRBV7-2
CDR3 protein: ASSPSGRAGSTDTQY

D gene: .
clone size: .
J gene: TRBJ2-3
V gene: TRBV7-2
CDR3 protein: ASKAEHYTTDTQY

D gene: TRBD1
clone size: .
J gene: TRBJ1-6
V gene: TRBV30
CDR3 protein: AWSVLGTANSPLH

D gene: TRBD1
clone size: .
J gene: TRBJ2-7
V gene: TRBV6-1
CDR3 protein: ASSPGGQGIREQY

D gene: .
clone size: once
J gene: TRBJ2-3
V gene: TRBV11-2
CDR3 protein: ASSLDSGRPPDTQY

D gene: TRBD1
clone size: .
J gene: TRBJ1-2
V gene: TRBV5-1
CDR3 protein: ASSLDGRGEGYT

D gene: .
clone size: .
J gene: TRBJ2-3
V gene: TRBV5-4
CDR3 protein: ASSLYTDTQY

D gene: .
clone size: once
J gene: TRBJ2-3
V gene: TRBV25-1
CDR3 protein: ASSDFGTDTQY

D gene: .
clone size: .
J gene: TRBJ1-2
V gene: TRBV6-1
CDR3 protein: ASSQHGREDGYT

D gene: TRBD2
clone size: .
J gene: TRBJ2-1
V gene: TRBV2
CDR3 protein: ARSSGAIAQF